This TCR beta chain was profiled in a study of shared clonotypes between healthy human individuals (dated by TCRdb to 2018 to 2021). Turning to the overall study: The cohort comprised a couple of women and a few men aged 18 to 49 years. Each donor's leukapheresis produced roughly between about 0.8 and 8.9 billion PBMCs. To increase sequencing depth and limit assay-specific biases, TCR repertoire library preparation and sequencing were carried out by different laboratories using diverse techniques. For each donor, three plates each were used for CD4 naive and CD4 memory, two plates were used for CD8 naive, and one plate was used for CD8 memory. The study deeply sequenced blood TCR repertoires of several healthy adults to estimate repertoire size and the extent of clonotype sharing between individuals.

The donors were healthy, HIV-negative adults who had no recently reported acute infections or vaccinations. All donors were Caucasian adults living in Nashville, Tennessee, USA. Magnetic negative selection was used to enrich CD4+ T cells, after which naive cells were positively selected on CD45RA and the negative fraction became the memory subset. Blood was collected by leukapheresis, and PBMCs were isolated by Ficoll-Histopaque density gradient centrifugation and then cryopreserved in liquid nitrogen vapor phase. Purity and quantity of every magnetically sorted T cell population were checked by analytical flow cytometry. From each sorted fraction, genomic DNA was isolated and quantified by UV absorbance on a Nanodrop 2000c. V loses 7 bases of germline sequence and J loses 4 bases, and the interval between the two ends is 17 bases. There are 14 amino acids in the CDR3, from cysteine to phenylalanine inclusive. Left in the record is the CDR3 DNA by itself, 42 bases read in frame from the first base. Taken from the germline V gene, the CDR1 and CDR2 loops are MDHEN and SYDVKM.

Using the deep immunoSEQ assay, TCR CDR3 regions were amplified from genomic DNA by multiplex PCR. Extracted genomic DNA from each cell subset was distributed evenly across all wells of several immunoSEQ 96-well plates, and each plate was treated as a replicate. For sorted subsets, around 0.2 ug genomic DNA, equal to tens of thousands of T cell genomes, was loaded into each replicate PCR. Purified libraries were measured with a Qubit 3.0 fluorometer, size-checked on a Bioanalyzer 2100, and measured again with the KAPA Library Quantification kit. Each immunoSEQ 96-well plate was sequenced on its own single-read 150-cycle Illumina NextSeq 550 flow cell. Per the source publication's procedure: Because the immunoSEQ output included only junctional sequences and no quality scores, the filtering could not be the same as the filtering used for full-length reads. Sequences were annotated with PyIR, a Python wrapper for IgBLAST v1.9, and V/J genes and CDR3 were assigned using IMGT germline references. Reads were removed for weak V/J assignments (E-value above 1e-6), missing CDR3, stop codons, out-of-frame junctions, or ambiguous translated residues. V3J clonotypes were defined as sequences sharing an identical inferred V gene, J gene, and CDR3 amino acid sequence. To compute the percentage overlap between repertoires, the number of shared unique clonotypes was divided by the size of the smaller repertoire. Richness of each repertoire was evaluated using RTK rarefaction, the Chao1 estimator, and Recon v2.1 estimates of unobserved clonotypes. OLGA was used to compute generation probabilities for all TCRbeta clonotypes that the gDNA method yielded from several donors. TCRdb re-hosts the immuneACCESS table, in-frame sequences only. Its copies lack some clones; in the studies checked, an unresolved V gene accounts for under half of them, and the cause for the rest is not known. V, J and clone size derive from that table, while D and trimming were established from the DNA sequence. The sample includes under 600,000 clones, with about 96% observed a single time. The top ten clonotypes cover 0.05% to 0.08% of the sample.

Study-wide conclusions, independent of this receptor: Even with the large sequencing depth, rarefaction of the sorted-subset datasets indicated that sequencing was incomplete. Pairwise subsampling indicated that sequencing depth was expected to affect the degree of clonotype sharing among donors. Higher generation probabilities were observed for clonotypes shared by all four sorted-subset donors than for non-shared clonotypes. Across a handful of donors, about 4.5% of naive CD4, roughly 3.8% of naive CD8, 2% to 2.5% of memory CD4, and about 0.4% of memory CD8 clonotypes were shared. The small number of donors limited the genetic and exposure-history diversity represented. Naive subsets generally had larger estimated clonotype richness than memory subsets did. Sampling was limited to blood, and TCR repertoires in tissue likely differ from TCR repertoires in blood.

This clone was detected only once. The clone's antigen remains unknown. No clone much larger than this one lies a single base away; base qualities are absent. Sample: naive CD4+ T cells sorted from blood. Explained via the paper, the cell subset or site label denotes: CD45RA+ positively selected. The source of this sequence is a woman aged 25 to 39 in good health. The sequence is built from TRBV28 and TRBJ2-7; a tentative D match to TRBD1 spans 5 bases. The nucleotide sequence reads TGTGCCAGCACCAAGGGGCTAGTAGAATACGAGCAGTACTTC. It translates to CASTKGLVEYEQYF. Beyond the CDR3, the reference TRBV28 and TRBJ2-7 genes provide the residues; the full variable domain reads: DVKVTQSSRYLVKRTGEKVFLECVQDMDHENMFWYRQDPGLGLRLIYFSYDVKMKEKGDIPEGYSVSREKKERFSLILESASTNQTSMYLCASTKGLVEYEQYFGPGTRLTVT.